The sequence of this T cell receptor beta chain was determined in a study of Ad26.COV2.S vaccination and SARS-CoV-2 variants. Treatment denoted: 15 to 20 received Ad26.COV2.S at low or high dose, single or two shots; about 5 received placebo; per-sample allocation not given. At day 63 after the first vaccine or placebo injection, samples were drawn. V gave up 1 base and J gave up 7 bases; unmatched junction bases: 12. The CDR3 spans 16 residues. The germline CDR1 and CDR2 sequences are SGHTA and FQGNSA. TCRdb keeps only in-frame clones here, not all; method: immunoSEQ multiplex PCR. This sample has a few hundred thousand clones, with approximately 90% found just once.

The genes are TRBV7-2 and TRBJ2-7; 8 bases align to TRBD2. The receptor was derived from a person aged 18 to 59 who received the Ad26.COV2.S COVID-19 vaccine or a placebo. This material consisted of peripheral blood, taken in a trial of Ad26.COV2.S vaccine versus placebo. CDR3 residues: CASSLVGGSLAGEQYF. CDR3 nucleotides: TGTGCCAGCAGCTTAGTGGGCGGGAGCTTAGCGGGAGAGCAGTACTTC.